This record looks at one T cell receptor (beta chain) sequence and its context. Its cognate antigen is unknown. The CDR3 is 15 amino acids. CDR1 is MNHEY and CDR2 is SVGAGI in the germline V gene. The junction had 6 bases not matched to a gene; V was cut back by 0 bases and J by 6 bases. This specimen belongs to a study of cytomegalovirus exposure and HLA in healthy donors. Study-wide findings and caveats: Most TCRs appeared rarely, but some public TCRs recurred in many donors. The authors later found TCR association rates varying by HLA locus, with DRB1 most and HLA-C fewest. CMV antigen specificity of three CMV-associated chains was confirmed in vitro.

Researchers ran the PCR with 60 Vbeta and 13 Jbeta primers. Profiling relied on immunoSEQ multiplex PCR, and the TCRdb table lists in-frame clones only, not all of them. Of about 150,000 clones in the sample, around three quarters were seen once. The sequencing input was PBMCs. The chain employs TRBV6-5 and TRBJ2-7; 9 nucleotides align to TRBD2. This receptor was taken from a woman aged 40 to 50 in good health and CMV-seronegative. CDR3 residues: CASSYSLAGDIEQYF. The CDR3 DNA follows: TGTGCCAGCAGTTACTCGTTAGCGGGAGATATCGAGCAGTACTTC.